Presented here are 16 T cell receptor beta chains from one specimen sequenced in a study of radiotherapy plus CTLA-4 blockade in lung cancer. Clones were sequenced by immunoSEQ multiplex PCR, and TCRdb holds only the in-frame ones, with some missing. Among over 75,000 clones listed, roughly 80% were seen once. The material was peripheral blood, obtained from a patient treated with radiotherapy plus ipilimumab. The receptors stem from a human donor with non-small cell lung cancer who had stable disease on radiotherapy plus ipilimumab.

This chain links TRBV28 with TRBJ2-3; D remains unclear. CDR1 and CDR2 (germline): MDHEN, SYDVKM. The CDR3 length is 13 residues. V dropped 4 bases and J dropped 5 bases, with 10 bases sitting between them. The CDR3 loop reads CASSSPPGDTQYF. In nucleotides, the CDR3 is TGTGCCAGCAGTTCCCCACCTGGAGATACGCAGTATTTT. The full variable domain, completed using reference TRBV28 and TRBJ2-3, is DVKVTQSSRYLVKRTGEKVFLECVQDMDHENMFWYRQDPGLGLRLIYFSYDVKMKEKGDIPEGYSVSREKKERFSLILESASTNQTSMYLCASSSPPGDTQYFGPGTRLTVL.

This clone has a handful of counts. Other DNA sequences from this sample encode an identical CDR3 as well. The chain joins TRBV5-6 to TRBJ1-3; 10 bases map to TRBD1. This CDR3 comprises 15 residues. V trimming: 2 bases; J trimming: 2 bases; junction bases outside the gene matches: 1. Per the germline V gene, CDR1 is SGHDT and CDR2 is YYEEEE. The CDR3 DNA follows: TGTGCCAGCAGCTTAGGGACAGGGGCTGGAAACACCATATATTTT. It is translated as CASSLGTGAGNTIYF.

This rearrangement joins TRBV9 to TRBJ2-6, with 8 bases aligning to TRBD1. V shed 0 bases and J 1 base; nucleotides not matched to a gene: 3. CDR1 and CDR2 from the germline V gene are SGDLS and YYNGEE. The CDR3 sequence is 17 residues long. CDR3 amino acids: CASSVGNRGSGANVLTF. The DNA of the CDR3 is TGTGCCAGCAGCGTAGGGAACAGGGGGTCTGGGGCCAACGTCCTGACTTTC.

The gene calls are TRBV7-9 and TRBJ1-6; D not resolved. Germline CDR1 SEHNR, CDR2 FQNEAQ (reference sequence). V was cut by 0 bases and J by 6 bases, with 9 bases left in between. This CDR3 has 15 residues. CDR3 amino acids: CASSLAEGRNSPLHF. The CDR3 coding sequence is TGTGCCAGCAGCTTAGCAGAGGGCCGTAATTCACCCCTCCACTTT.

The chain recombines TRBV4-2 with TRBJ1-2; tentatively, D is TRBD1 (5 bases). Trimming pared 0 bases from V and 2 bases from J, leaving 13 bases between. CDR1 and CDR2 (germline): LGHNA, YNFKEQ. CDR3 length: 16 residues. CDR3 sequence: CASSQDGGNGNYGYTF. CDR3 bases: TGTGCCAGCAGCCAAGATGGGGGGAATGGCAACTATGGCTACACCTTC.

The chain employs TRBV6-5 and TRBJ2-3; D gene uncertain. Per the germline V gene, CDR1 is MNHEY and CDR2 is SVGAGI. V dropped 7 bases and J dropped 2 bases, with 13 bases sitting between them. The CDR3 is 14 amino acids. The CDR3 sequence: CASKRSPITDTQYF. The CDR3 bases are TGTGCCAGCAAGAGGAGTCCCATCACAGATACGCAGTATTTT.

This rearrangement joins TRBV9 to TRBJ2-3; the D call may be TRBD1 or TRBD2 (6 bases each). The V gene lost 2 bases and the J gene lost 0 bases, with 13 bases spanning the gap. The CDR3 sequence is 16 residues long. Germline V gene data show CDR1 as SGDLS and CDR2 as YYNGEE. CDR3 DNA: TGTGCCAGCAGCGTGGGGGGCCCGACAAGCACAGATACGCAGTATTTT. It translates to CASSVGGPTSTDTQYF.

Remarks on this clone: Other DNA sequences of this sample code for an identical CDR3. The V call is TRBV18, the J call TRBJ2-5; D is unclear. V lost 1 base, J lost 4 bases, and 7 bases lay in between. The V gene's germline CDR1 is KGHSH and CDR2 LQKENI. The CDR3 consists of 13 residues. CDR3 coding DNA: TGTGCCAGCTCACCACAAGGTGGAGAGACCCAGTACTTC. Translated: CASSPQGGETQYF.

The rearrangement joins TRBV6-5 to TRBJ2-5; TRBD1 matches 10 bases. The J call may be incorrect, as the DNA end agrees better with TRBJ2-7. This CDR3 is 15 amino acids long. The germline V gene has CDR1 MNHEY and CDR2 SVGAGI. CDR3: CASSARDRGSYEQYF. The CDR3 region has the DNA TGTGCCAGCAGTGCCCGGGACAGGGGTTCCTACGAGCAGTACTTC.

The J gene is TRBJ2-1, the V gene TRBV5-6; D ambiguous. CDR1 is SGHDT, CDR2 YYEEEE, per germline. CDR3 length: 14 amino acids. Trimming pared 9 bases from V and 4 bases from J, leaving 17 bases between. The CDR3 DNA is TGTGCCACCCGTCGTGGGCCTCCGTACAATGAGCAGTTCTTC. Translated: CATRRGPPYNEQFF.

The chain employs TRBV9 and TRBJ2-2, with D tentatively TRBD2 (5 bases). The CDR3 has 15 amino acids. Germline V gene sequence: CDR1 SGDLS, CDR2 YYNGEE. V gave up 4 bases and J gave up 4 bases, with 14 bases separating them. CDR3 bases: TGTGCCAGCAGCCTCACGACTGCGGGCACCGGGGAGCTGTTTTTT. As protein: CASSLTTAGTGELFF.

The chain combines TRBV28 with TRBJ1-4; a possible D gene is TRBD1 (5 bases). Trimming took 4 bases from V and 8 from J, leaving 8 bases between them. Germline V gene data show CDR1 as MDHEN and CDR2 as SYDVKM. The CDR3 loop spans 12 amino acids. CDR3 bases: TGTGCCAGCAGTTCCGGGACGGAAAAACTGTTTTTT. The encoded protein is CASSSGTEKLFF.

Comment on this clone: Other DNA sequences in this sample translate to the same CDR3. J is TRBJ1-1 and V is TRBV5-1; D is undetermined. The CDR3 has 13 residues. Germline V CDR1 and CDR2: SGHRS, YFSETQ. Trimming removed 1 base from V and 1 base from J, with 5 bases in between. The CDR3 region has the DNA TGCGCCAGCAGCTTGCTCGGGAACACTGAAGCTTTCTTT. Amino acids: CASSLLGNTEAFF.

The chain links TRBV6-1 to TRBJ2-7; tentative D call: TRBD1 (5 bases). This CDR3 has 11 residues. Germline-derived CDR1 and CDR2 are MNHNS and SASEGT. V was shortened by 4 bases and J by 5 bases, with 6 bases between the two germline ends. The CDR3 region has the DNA TGTGCCAGCAGTGCCAGGGACGAGCAGTACTTC. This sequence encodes CASSARDEQYF.

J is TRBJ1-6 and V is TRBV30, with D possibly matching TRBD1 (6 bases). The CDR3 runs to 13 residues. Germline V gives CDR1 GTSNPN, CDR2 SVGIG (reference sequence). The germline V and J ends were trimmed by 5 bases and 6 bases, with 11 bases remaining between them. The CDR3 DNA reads TGTGCCTGGGGACAGTCTCGTAATTCACCCCTCCACTTT. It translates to CAWGQSRNSPLHF.

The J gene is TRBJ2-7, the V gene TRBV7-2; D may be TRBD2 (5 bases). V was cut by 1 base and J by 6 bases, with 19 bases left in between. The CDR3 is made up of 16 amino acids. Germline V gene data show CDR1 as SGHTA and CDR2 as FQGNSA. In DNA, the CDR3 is TGTGCCAGCAGCTTAGGTCGACGGGGTGGGAACTCCGAGCAGTACTTC. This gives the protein CASSLGRRGGNSEQYF.